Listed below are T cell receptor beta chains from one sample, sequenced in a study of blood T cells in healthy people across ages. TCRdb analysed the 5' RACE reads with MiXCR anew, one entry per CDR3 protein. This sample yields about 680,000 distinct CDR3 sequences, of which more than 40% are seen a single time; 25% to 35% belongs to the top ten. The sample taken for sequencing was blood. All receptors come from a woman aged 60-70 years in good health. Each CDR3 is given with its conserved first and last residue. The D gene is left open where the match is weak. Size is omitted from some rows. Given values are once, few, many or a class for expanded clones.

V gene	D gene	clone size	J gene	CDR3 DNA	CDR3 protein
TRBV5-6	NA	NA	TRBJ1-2	TGTGCCAGCAGAAGAGACAGGCACTATGGCTACACCTTC	CASRRDRHYGYTF
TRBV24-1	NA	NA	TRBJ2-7	TGTGCCACCAGTGACCCCGGGACTCTGGTTAATGAGCAGTACTTC	CATSDPGTLVNEQYF
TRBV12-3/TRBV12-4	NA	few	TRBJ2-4	TGTGCCAGCAGTTTAGAGGCGGTCAAAAACATTCAGTACTTC	CASSLEAVKNIQYF
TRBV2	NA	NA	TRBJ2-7	TGTGCCAGCAGTAAGCCGCCGGGAATTGGCTCCTACGAGCAGTACTTC	CASSKPPGIGSYEQYF
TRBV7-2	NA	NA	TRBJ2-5	TGTGCCAGCAGCTTACCCCCTCGGACAGTCGGAGGGACCCAGTACTTC	CASSLPPRTVGGTQYF
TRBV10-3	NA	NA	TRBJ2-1	TGTACCATCAGTGTAATTGGCGGGCAGGGGAGGAATGAGCAGTTCTTC	CTISVIGGQGRNEQFF
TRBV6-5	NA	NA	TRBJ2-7	TGTGCCAGCATGGGGGCTAGCGGCTACGAGCAGTACTTC	CASMGASGYEQYF
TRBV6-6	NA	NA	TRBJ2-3	TGTGCCAGCAGTCATTCCGACTTGGGTCAGGATACGCAGTATTTT	CASSHSDLGQDTQYF
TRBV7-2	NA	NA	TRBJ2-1	TGTGCCAGCAGCTCGGTCCTACGGGGCAATGAGCAGTTCTTC	CASSSVLRGNEQFF
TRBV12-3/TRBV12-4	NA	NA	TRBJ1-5	TGTGCCAGCAGCCGCTCGGGAGGGTGGGGGAATCAGCCCCAGCATTTT	CASSRSGGWGNQPQHF
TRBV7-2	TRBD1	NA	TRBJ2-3	TGTGCCAGCAGGCCGAGGGGGCTGAGGGAGGATACGCAGTATTTT	CASRPRGLREDTQYF
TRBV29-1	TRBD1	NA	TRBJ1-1	TGCAGCGCCCTGGGACAGGCGAACACTGAAGCTTTCTTT	CSALGQANTEAFF
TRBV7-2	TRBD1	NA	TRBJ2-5	TGTGCCAGCAGCTCGCGGACAGGGGGCCCTGGAGAGACCCAGTACTTC	CASSSRTGGPGETQYF
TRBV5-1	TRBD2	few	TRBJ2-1	TGCGCCAGCAGCGTATCGGGACTAGCGGGATTGGGGCAGTTCTTC	CASSVSGLAGLGQFF
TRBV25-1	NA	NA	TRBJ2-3	TGTGCCAGCAGTGAAGACCTGGCAGATACGCAGTATTTT	CASSEDLADTQYF
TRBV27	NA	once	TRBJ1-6	TGTGCCAGCAGTCTCGCCCGGCTGGGTGGTTTACCTAATTCACCCCTCCACTTT	CASSLARLGGLPNSPLHF
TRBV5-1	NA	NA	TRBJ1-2	TGCGCCAGCAGCTTGGAGGGAGACCTCAGGGTTATCTATGGCTACACCTTC	CASSLEGDLRVIYGYTF
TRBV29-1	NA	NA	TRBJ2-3	TGCAGCGTTGCGGGGCCGCTTTACACAGATACGCAGTATTTT	CSVAGPLYTDTQYF
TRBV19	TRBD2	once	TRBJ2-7	TGTGCCAGTAGCCAAACGACGCCTAGCGGGATCTCCGAGCAGTACTTC	CASSQTTPSGISEQYF
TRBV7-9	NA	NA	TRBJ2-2	TGTGCCAGCAGCCCCGCGGGGCACACCGGGGAGCTGTTTTTT	CASSPAGHTGELFF
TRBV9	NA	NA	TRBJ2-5	TGTGCCAGCAGCGTAGCCCCGAACGGCGAGACCCAGTACTTC	CASSVAPNGETQYF
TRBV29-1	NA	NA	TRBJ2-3	TGCAGCGCAGAACACACGAACACAGATACGCAGTATTTT	CSAEHTNTDTQYF
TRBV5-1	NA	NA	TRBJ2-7	TGCGCCAGCAGCTTGACGGGATTTTCCTACGAGCAGTACTTC	CASSLTGFSYEQYF
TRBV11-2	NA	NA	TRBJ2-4	TGTGCCAGCAGCTTTCAAGTAGGCATTCAGTACTTC	CASSFQVGIQYF
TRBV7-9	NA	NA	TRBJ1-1	TGTGCCAGCAGCTACTTCGACGGCAACACTGAAGCTTTCTTT	CASSYFDGNTEAFF
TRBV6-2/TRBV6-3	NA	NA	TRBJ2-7	TGTGCCAGCAGCCAATTAGGGGCTCGGGAGCAGTACTTC	CASSQLGAREQYF
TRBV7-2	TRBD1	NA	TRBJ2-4	TGTGCCAGCAGCATCTCGGACAGGTTCCACTTC	CASSISDRFHF
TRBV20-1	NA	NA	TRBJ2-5	TGCAGCCTAACTGGTATTTCCTACAATGAGCAGTACTTC	CSLTGISYNEQYF
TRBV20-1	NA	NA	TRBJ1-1	TGCAGTGCTAGAGTACGTCATACGAACACTGAAGCTTTCTTT	CSARVRHTNTEAFF
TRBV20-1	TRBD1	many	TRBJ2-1	TGCAGTGCTAGACGGGACAGTAATATGAATGAGCAGTTCTTC	CSARRDSNMNEQFF
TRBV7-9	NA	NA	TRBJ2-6	TGTGCCAGCGGTGGTGGGTCTCGCTTTGGGGCCAACGTCCTGACTTTC	CASGGGSRFGANVLTF
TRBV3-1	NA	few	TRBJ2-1	TGTGCCAGCAACAACGGAGCCTTCGATGAGCAGTTCTTC	CASNNGAFDEQFF
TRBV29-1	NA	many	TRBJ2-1	TGCAGCGCCGGGGTCTACAATGAGCAGTTCTTC	CSAGVYNEQFF
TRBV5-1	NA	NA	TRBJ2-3	TGCGCCAGCAGCTTGGCCGACCAAACAGATACGCAGTATTTT	CASSLADQTDTQYF
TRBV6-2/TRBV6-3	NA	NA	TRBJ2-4	TGTGCCAGCAGTTCCCTCCGGGCTTACATTCAGTACTTC	CASSSLRAYIQYF
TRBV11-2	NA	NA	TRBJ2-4	TGTGCCAGCAGCCCCGGGGATGCGGGGACCATTCAGTACTTC	CASSPGDAGTIQYF
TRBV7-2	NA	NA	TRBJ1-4	TGTGCCAGCAGCTTAGACGGCGGTGGTAATGAAAAACTGTTTTTT	CASSLDGGGNEKLFF
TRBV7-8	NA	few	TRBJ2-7	TGTGCCAGCAGCTTCGGGACAAAAACCTACGAGCAGTACTTC	CASSFGTKTYEQYF
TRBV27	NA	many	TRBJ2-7	TGCGCCAGCAGCGATTTCTACGAGCAGTACTTC	CASSDFYEQYF
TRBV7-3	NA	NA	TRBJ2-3	TGTGCCAGCAGCTTAGATGGGGATACCACAGATACGCAGTATTTT	CASSLDGDTTDTQYF
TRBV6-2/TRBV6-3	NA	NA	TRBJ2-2	TGTGCCAGCAGCCCCCTTAGGGAGCTGTTTTTT	CASSPLRELFF
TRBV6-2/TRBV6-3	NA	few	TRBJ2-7	TGTGCCAGCAGGGAGGACTACGGCAATGAGCAGTACTTC	CASREDYGNEQYF
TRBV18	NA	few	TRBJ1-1	TGTGCCAGCTCGTACCGTGACACTGAAGCTTTCTTT	CASSYRDTEAFF
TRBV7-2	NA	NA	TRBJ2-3	TGTGCCAGCAGCTTAGTAGGGAACCCCACAGATACGCAGTATTTT	CASSLVGNPTDTQYF
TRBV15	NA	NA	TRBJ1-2	TGTGCCACCAGCGGGGAACGCTCCTATGGCTACACCTTC	CATSGERSYGYTF
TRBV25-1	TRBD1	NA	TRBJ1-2	TGTGCCAGCAGTACGCAAATACAGGGGGCTGGAGGCTACACCTTC	CASSTQIQGAGGYTF
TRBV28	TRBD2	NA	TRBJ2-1	TGTGCCAGCACCGGGACGGGAGGGGGTTACAATGAGCAGTTCTTC	CASTGTGGGYNEQFF
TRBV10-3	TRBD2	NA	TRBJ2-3	TGTGCCATCACAGCGGGACTCACAGATACGCAGTATTTT	CAITAGLTDTQYF
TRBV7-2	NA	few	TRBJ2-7	TGTGCCAGCAGCTTAGCGCTTCTAGCCACCTACGAGCAGTACTTC	CASSLALLATYEQYF
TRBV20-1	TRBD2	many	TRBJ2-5	TGCAGTGCTCAGGGACTAGCGGCAATCCAAGAGACCCAGTACTTC	CSAQGLAAIQETQYF
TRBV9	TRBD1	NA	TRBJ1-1	TGTGCCAGCAGCGACCGTGGGAGGGGGCCGGACACTGAAGCTTTCTTT	CASSDRGRGPDTEAFF
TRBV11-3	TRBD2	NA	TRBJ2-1	TGTGCCAGCAGCTATGGACTAGCGGCCTACAATGAGCAGTTCTTC	CASSYGLAAYNEQFF
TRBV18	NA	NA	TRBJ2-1	TGTGCCAGCTCACCACGGACGGTGTACAATGAGCAGTTCTTC	CASSPRTVYNEQFF
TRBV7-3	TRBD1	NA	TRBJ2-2	TGTGCCAGCAGCCAAAAGGGACAGGGCGCCGGGGAGCTGTTTTTT	CASSQKGQGAGELFF